These 30 T cell receptor beta chains originate from one sample sequenced in a study of CD8+CD57+ T cells in acquired aplastic anemia. Template material for TCR beta VDJ and CDR3 profiling consisted of genomic DNA. TCRdb called the reads again in MiXCR, with one record for every CDR3 protein. This table has a few hundred thousand distinct CDR3 sequences, almost 50% appearing once. Individuals selected for sequencing had exhibited CD8+CD57+ cell expansion on flow cytometry. Sequenced input: sorted CD4+, CD8+, or CD8+CD57+ T cells (not recorded which) from PBMCs. Every receptor here comes from a human donor with aplastic anemia.

The sample holds many counts of this clonotype. This sequence joins TRBV12-3 or TRBV12-4 and TRBJ1-1; D gene ambiguous. V lost 3 bases, J lost 0 bases, and 5 bases lay in between. The CDR3 has 13 amino acids. The CDR3, as DNA: TGTGCCAGCAGTTTGGTAATGAACACTGAAGCTTTCTTT. Translated: CASSLVMNTEAFF.

This clonotype was detected many times. The chain is built from TRBV19 and TRBJ1-1; the D is unclear. V lost 2 bases, J lost 7 bases, and 11 bases lay in between. CDR3 size: 13 residues. Looked up from germline, CDR1 is LNHDA and CDR2 is SQIVND (reference sequence). DNA of the CDR3: TGTGCCAGTAGTATAAATCGCCGGGATGAAGCTTTCTTT. Its protein product is CASSINRRDEAFF. The whole variable domain, filled in from reference TRBV19 and TRBJ1-1, reads DGGITQSPKYLFRKEGQNVTLSCEQNLNHDAMYWYRQDPGQGLRLIYYSQIVNDFQKGDIAEGYSVSREKKESFPLTVTSAQKNPTAFYLCASSINRRDEAFFGQGTRLTVV.

The gene calls are TRBV29-1 and TRBJ2-3, with unresolved D. Looked up from germline, CDR1 is SQVTM and CDR2 is ANQGSEA. V was cut by 1 base and J by 1 base, with 3 bases left in between. The CDR3 runs 12 residues. The chain's CDR3 is CSVEGGTDTQYF. The DNA of the CDR3 is TGCAGCGTTGAAGGGGGCACAGATACGCAGTATTTT.

This clonotype was observed many times. The chain joins TRBV6-1 to TRBJ1-6; D gene uncertain. Germline lookup yields CDR1 MNHNS and CDR2 SASEGT. The length of the CDR3 is 14 residues. V was pared by 1 base and J by 6 bases, with 7 bases between. The DNA of the CDR3 is TGTGCCAGCAGTGAAGGTTCCCGTAATTCACCCCTCCACTTT. Its protein product is CASSEGSRNSPLHF.

V gene TRBV15 combines with J gene TRBJ1-3; D ambiguous. CDR3 length: 16 residues. Germline lookup yields CDR1 LNHNV and CDR2 YYDKDF (reference sequence). Trimming removed 3 bases at V and 1 base at J, with 13 bases between. CDR3 nucleotides: TGTGCCACCAGCAGTGAACCTTGGCAGTCTGGAAACACCATATATTTT. Its protein is CATSSEPWQSGNTIYF.

This clonotype occurred once. Just one base apart from a much larger clone, this may be a read error. The rearrangement joins TRBV5-1 to TRBJ2-5; the D gene is possibly TRBD1 (6 bases). Germline V gene sequence: CDR1 SGHRS, CDR2 YFSETQ. The CDR3 length is 14 residues. CDR3: CASSLGQAKETRYF. The CDR3 nucleotides read TGCGCCAGCAGCTTGGGACAGGCCAAAGAGACCCGGTACTTC.

At least ten counts were recorded for this clonotype. The chain carries TRBV6-6 and TRBJ1-3; D gene uncertain. The CDR3 extends over 15 amino acids. With 0 bases removed from V and 0 bases from J, the gap between germline ends came to 6 bases. In germline, CDR1 is MNHNY, CDR2 SVGAGI (reference sequence). CDR3 protein: CASSYSGNSGNTIYF. The CDR3 bases are TGTGCCAGCAGTTACTCGGGCAACTCTGGAAACACCATATATTTT.

A word on this clonotype: This may be a read error: a much more frequent sequence differs by one nucleotide. The chain couples TRBV5-6 to TRBJ1-6; TRBD1 might be the D (6 bases). The CDR3 extends over 14 amino acids. Germline V lookup: CDR1 SGHDT, CDR2 YYEEEE. V lost 2 bases to trimming and J lost 8 bases, with 11 bases between them. Here the CDR3 reads CASSFGQYDSPLHF. The CDR3, as DNA: TGTGCCAGCAGCTTCGGACAGTATGATTCACCCCTCCACTTT.

The chain carries TRBV12-3 or TRBV12-4 and TRBJ2-1; D is unclear. The CDR3 sequence is 15 residues long. V shed 1 base and J shed 0 bases, with 7 bases lying between them. The CDR3 bases are TGTGCCAGCAGTTTAGGGACGGGCTCCTACAATGAGCAGTTCTTC. Residues: CASSLGTGSYNEQFF.

The chain's CDR3 is CSVRTGGRDSPLHF. The CDR3 coding sequence is TGCAGCGTTCGAACCGGGGGACGAGATTCACCCCTCCACTTT. The rearrangement uses TRBV29-1 and TRBJ1-6; a weak D match, TRBD1 (5 bases). The ends were cut back, 5 bases at V and 8 bases at J, with 16 bases in the middle. Germline-derived CDR1 and CDR2 are SQVTM and ANQGSEA. The CDR3 sequence is 14 residues long. Combining the CDR3 with reference TRBV29-1 and TRBJ1-6 gives the whole variable domain SAVISQKPSRDICQRGTSLTIQCQVDSQVTMMFWYRQQPGQSLTLIATANQGSEATYESGFVIDKFPISRPNLTFSTLTVSNMSPEDSSIYLCSVRTGGRDSPLHFGNGTRLTVT.

This clonotype was observed a handful of times. The chain uses TRBV12-3 or TRBV12-4 and TRBJ2-6; D call uncertain. Trimming shortened V by 6 bases and J by 4 bases, and 4 bases separated the two germline ends. The CDR3 is made up of 12 amino acids. CDR3 amino acids: CASSPGANVLTF. The DNA for the CDR3 is TGTGCCAGCAGCCCCGGGGCCAACGTCCTGACTTTC.

This clonotype was seen repeatedly, ten times or more. This chain connects TRBV6-7 to TRBJ2-1; D unclear. TRBV6-7 is identified as an open reading frame with a role that is uncertain. The CDR3 has 12 amino acids. Trimming left V 4 bases short and J 8 bases short, with 9 bases between. CDR3 protein: CASSSRSHEQFF. CDR3 nucleotides: TGTGCCAGCAGTTCACGTTCCCATGAGCAGTTCTTC.

The J gene is TRBJ1-2, the V gene TRBV10-3; no reliable D call. Trimming cost V 4 bases and J 3 bases, with 3 bases left between them. CDR1 is ENHRY and CDR2 is SYGVKD in the germline V gene. The length of the CDR3 is 11 residues. The CDR3 loop is CAISGDYGYTF. The CDR3 bases are TGTGCCATCAGTGGGGACTATGGCTACACCTTC.

The chain recombines TRBV6-1 with TRBJ1-1; D is undetermined. Germline V gene data show CDR1 as MNHNS and CDR2 as SASEGT. V gave up 10 bases and J gave up 2 bases, with 23 bases separating them. This CDR3 is 16 amino acids long. The CDR3 loop reads CAISEDGNSGNTEAFF. For the CDR3, the DNA is TGTGCCATATCAGAGGACGGCAACTCTGGAAACACTGAAGCTTTCTTT.

This clonotype was observed at least ten times. The chain links TRBV10-3 to TRBJ1-6, with a possible D match to TRBD1 (6 bases). Germline V lookup: CDR1 ENHRY, CDR2 SYGVKD. This CDR3 spans 14 amino acids. V lost 4 bases, J lost 6 bases, and 10 bases lay in between. The CDR3 DNA reads as TGTGCCATCAGTGGCACAGGGACTAATTCACCCCTCCACTTT. Translation: CAISGTGTNSPLHF.

This clonotype has ten or more counts. The V call is TRBV7-8, the J call TRBJ2-3; tentatively, D is TRBD2 (6 bases). V lost 7 bases to trimming and J lost 2 bases, with 13 bases between them. The germline gives CDR1 SGHVS, CDR2 FQNEAQ. The CDR3 has 14 residues. This CDR3 is CASTLGDSTDTQYF. As DNA, the CDR3 is TGTGCCAGCACCCTGGGGGACTCCACAGATACGCAGTATTTT.

The rearrangement uses TRBV4-1 and TRBJ1-1, with a weak D call TRBD1 (6 bases). This CDR3 is built from 14 residues. CDR1 MGHRA and CDR2 YSYEKL come from the germline V gene. The V gene lost 2 bases and the J gene lost 1 base, with 8 bases spanning the gap. CDR3 protein: CASSQWTENTEAFF. CDR3 nucleotide sequence: TGCGCCAGCAGCCAATGGACAGAGAACACTGAAGCTTTCTTT.

The chain links TRBV15 to TRBJ2-1; possible D gene TRBD1, 5 bases. CDR1 LNHNV and CDR2 YYDKDF come from the germline V gene (reference sequence). The V gene lost 1 base and the J gene lost 2 bases, with 12 bases spanning the gap. This CDR3 region has 16 residues. The CDR3 sequence is CATSRGFAGTYNEQFF. The CDR3 bases are TGTGCCACCAGCAGAGGGTTTGCAGGGACCTACAATGAGCAGTTCTTC.

This chain connects TRBV5-1 to TRBJ1-4; TRBD1 might be the D (5 bases). Germline values: CDR1 SGHRS, CDR2 YFSETQ. The CDR3 runs 17 residues. V lost 0 bases to trimming and J lost 0 bases, with 12 bases between them. The CDR3 spells CASSLDPGGTTNEKLFF. CDR3 nucleotide sequence: TGCGCCAGCAGCTTGGACCCGGGGGGGACAACTAATGAAAAACTGTTTTTT. The complete variable domain, with remaining parts taken from reference TRBV5-1 and TRBJ1-4, reads KAGVTQTPRYLIKTRGQQVTLSCSPISGHRSVSWYQQTPGQGLQFLFEYFSETQRNKGNFPGRFSGRQFSNSRSEMNVSTLELGDSALYLCASSLDPGGTTNEKLFFGSGTQLSVL.

Of note for this clonotype: A read error may produce the germline difference seen at one junction end. V is TRBV10-2 and J is TRBJ2-7; 10 nucleotides agree with TRBD1. The CDR3 length is 16 residues. From germline, CDR1 is WSHSY and CDR2 SAAADI. The CDR3 region has the DNA TGTGCCAGCAGCCCATCCGGGACAGGGGCCTCCTACGAGCAGTACTTC. Amino acid sequence: CASSPSGTGASYEQYF.

This clonotype was recorded a few times. The V and J genes are TRBV29-1 and TRBJ2-7; a weak D match, TRBD2 (5 bases). The CDR3 is 12 amino acids. Trimming shortened V by 4 bases and J by 3 bases, and 10 bases separated the two germline ends. Per germline, CDR1 SQVTM and CDR2 ANQGSEA. The CDR3 DNA reads as TGCAGCGTTGCCGGGGAAAACTACGAGCAGTACTTC. Encoded protein: CSVAGENYEQYF.

There are many counts of this clonotype. This chain uses TRBV5-6 with TRBJ2-3; the match to TRBD1 covers 7 bases. V shed 0 bases and J 1 base; nucleotides not matched to a gene: 2. This CDR3 contains 15 residues. Germline values: CDR1 SGHDT, CDR2 YYEEEE. The CDR3 reads CASSLVGTGTDTQYF. The CDR3 region has the DNA TGTGCCAGCAGCTTGGTTGGGACAGGCACAGATACGCAGTATTTT.

In this sample, this clonotype turned up many times. The rearrangement links TRBV20-1 to TRBJ1-2, with TRBD1 as a possible D gene (5 bases). This CDR3 spans 13 amino acids. Germline V gene lookup returns CDR1 DFQATT and CDR2 SNEGSKA (reference sequence). Trimming left V 3 bases short and J 6 bases short, with 14 bases between. The CDR3 spells CSARPGTAHGYTF. The CDR3 DNA follows: TGCAGTGCTAGGCCAGGGACGGCCCATGGCTACACCTTC.

Concerning this clonotype: A much larger clone lies a single base off, so this may be a read error. The rearrangement uses TRBV20-1 and TRBJ2-5; D is tentatively TRBD1 or TRBD2 (5 bases each). Germline-derived CDR1 and CDR2 are DFQATT and SNEGSKA (reference sequence). CDR3 length equals 14 residues. CDR3 sequence reads: CSATPGTGQEAQYF. CDR3 bases: TGCAGTGCAACTCCGGGGACGGGGCAAGAGGCCCAGTACTTC.

This clonotype was observed many times. V is TRBV12-3 or TRBV12-4 and J is TRBJ2-7, with 10 bases matching TRBD2. V shed 5 bases and J 3 bases; nucleotides not matched to a gene: 4. This CDR3 has 14 residues. The CDR3 DNA is TGTGCCAGCAGTCGGACTAGCGGACTCTACGAGCAGTACTTC. It specifies CASSRTSGLYEQYF.

This clonotype was seen many times. V usage is TRBV18 and J usage is TRBJ1-1; possibly TRBD1 for D (5 bases). V was pared by 0 bases and J by 4 bases, with 15 bases between. Germline CDR1 KGHSH, CDR2 LQKENI. The CDR3 covers 16 residues. The CDR3 region is CASSPPGPGRGTEAFF. The CDR3 DNA reads TGTGCCAGCTCACCACCCGGGCCCGGGAGGGGCACTGAAGCTTTCTTT.

This clonotype was counted a single time. The J gene is TRBJ2-4, the V gene TRBV2; a possible D gene is TRBD1 (6 bases). This CDR3 has 15 residues. V was trimmed by 8 bases and J by 0 bases, leaving 14 bases between them. Germline lookup yields CDR1 SNHLY and CDR2 FYNNEI. CDR3 DNA sequence: TGTGCCAGCTTTACCGGACAGTTAGCCAAAAACATTCAGTACTTC. It is translated as CASFTGQLAKNIQYF.

V is TRBV11-3 and J is TRBJ2-7; 9 bases line up with TRBD1. From germline, CDR1 is SGHNT and CDR2 YENEEA. V shed 0 bases, J shed 3 bases, and the junction held 6 bases outside the gene matches. There are 16 residues in the CDR3. CDR3: CASSLDPGQGNYEQYF. For the CDR3, the DNA is TGTGCCAGCAGCTTAGATCCGGGACAGGGTAACTACGAGCAGTACTTC.

This clonotype was picked up a small number of times. The DNA for the CDR3 is TGTGCCAGCTCACCGTCCCGCGTAGGGGTCAATTCACCCCTCCACTTT. It is translated as CASSPSRVGVNSPLHF. The V call is TRBV18, the J call TRBJ1-6; weak D call: TRBD1 (5 bases). This CDR3 contains 16 residues. V was trimmed by 3 bases and J by 7 bases, leaving 16 bases between them. Germline CDR1 is KGHSH and CDR2 is LQKENI.

A word on this clonotype: An end of the junction does not agree with germline; a read error may underlie this. The chain links TRBV7-6 to TRBJ1-6; possibly TRBD1 for D (6 bases). This CDR3 is built from 14 residues. From germline, CDR1 is SGHVS and CDR2 FNYEAQ. CDR3 region: CVSSPGRGYLPLHF. CDR3 sequence (DNA): TGTGTCAGCTCCCCAGGCAGGGGTTATTTACCCCTCCACTTT.